The 3 T cell receptor beta chains below come from one sample, sequenced in a study of blood T cell repertoires in COVID-19. Data came from immunoSEQ multiplex PCR; TCRdb stores just in-frame clones and leaves some out. The sample shows over 90,000 clones, around 73% of them seen only once. Sequenced sample: peripheral blood. These receptors all come from a man between 60 and 75 years old with active or convalescent COVID-19.

This clone was picked up a small number of times. This rearrangement joins TRBV27 to TRBJ1-1; the D gene is possibly TRBD1 (5 bases). The CDR3 consists of 14 residues. Trimming took off 6 bases at V and 3 bases at J, with 14 bases between the two ends. In germline, CDR1 is MNHEY, CDR2 SMNVEV (reference sequence). CDR3 DNA: TGTGCCAGCAGATACCTCGACAGATACACTGAAGCTTTCTTT. This codes for CASRYLDRYTEAFF.

In its sample, this clone was seen once. The chain combines TRBV2 with TRBJ1-1; no firm D call. The CDR3 is made up of 10 amino acids. V lost 7 bases and J 7 bases, leaving 7 bases between the germline ends. CDR1 is SNHLY and CDR2 is FYNNEI in the germline V gene. The CDR3 sequence is CASNLREAFF. The CDR3 DNA follows: TGTGCCAGCAATCTACGTGAAGCTTTCTTT.

The rearrangement links TRBV6-5 to TRBJ1-1, with 7 nucleotides matching TRBD1. V shed 7 bases and J 1 base; nucleotides not matched to a gene: 6. Per the germline V gene, CDR1 is MNHEY and CDR2 is SVGAGI. This CDR3 has 14 amino acids. The CDR3: CASNWGDRNTEAFF. CDR3 sequence (DNA): TGTGCCAGCAACTGGGGGGACAGGAACACTGAAGCTTTCTTT.